The entry below gives a single TCR beta chain sequence along with its context. TCRdb re-called the 5' RACE reads and shows each CDR3 protein once, DNA omitted. Here the sample table reports some 400,000 distinct CDR3 sequences. The data belong to a study of monozygotic twins with inflammatory bowel disease. From germline, CDR1 is DFQATT and CDR2 SNEGSKA (reference sequence). CDR3 length: 16 residues. This receptor was taken from a human donor with ulcerative colitis or Crohn's disease, or a healthy co-twin of an affected twin (not recorded which). This chain connects TRBV20-1 to TRBJ2-3; checking the TCRdb D call of TRBD2 is not possible without DNA. The sequencing input was blood. The CDR3 region is CSAPPGLAGSTDTQYF.